The present T cell receptor (beta chain) was sequenced within a study of cytomegalovirus exposure and HLA in healthy donors. Study observations and caveats: The authors later linked a missense DCLRE1C variant to TCR beta V- and J-gene trimming.

This CDR3 region has 15 residues. V trimming: 5 bases; J trimming: 0 bases; junction bases outside the gene matches: 2. Germline V lookup: CDR1 SGHTA, CDR2 FQGNSA. A note on this clone: Its target is unknown.

The PCR was carried out with 60 Vbeta primers and 13 Jbeta primers. This table comes from immunoSEQ multiplex PCR, and its TCRdb copy is limited to in-frame clones, with some not included. The top ten hold 6.2% of the sample, which has roughly 82,000 clones, approximately 74% seen once. Sequencing input: PBMCs. The chain recombines TRBV7-2 with TRBJ2-3, with 10 bases fitting TRBD2. The TCR originated in a woman aged 50 to 60 in good health and CMV-seropositive. CDR3 region: CASSLTSGSTDTQYF. The CDR3 nucleotides are TGTGCCAGCAGCCTGACTAGCGGGAGCACAGATACGCAGTATTTT.